What follows are 25 T cell receptor beta chains derived from one specimen sequenced in a study of cytomegalovirus exposure and HLA in healthy donors. The PCR employed 60 Vbeta primers together with 13 Jbeta primers. Sequencing used immunoSEQ multiplex PCR; TCRdb keeps in-frame clones, though not all of them. Its listing shows 30,000 to 40,000 clones. Sequenced material: PBMCs. The receptors here all came from a woman aged 40-49 years in good health and CMV-seropositive.

V usage is TRBV7-3 and J usage is TRBJ2-1, with 10 bases fitting TRBD1. The V and J ends lost 8 bases and 7 bases, in that order; junction bases with no gene match: 14. Germline assignment: CDR1 SGHTA and CDR2 FQGTGA. This CDR3 is built from 16 residues. The DNA of the CDR3 is TGTGCCAGCGCTAAGTCTGGGGACAGGGGTCGTAATGAGCAGTTCTTC. Translating it yields CASAKSGDRGRNEQFF.

According to its frequency, this clone is medium-sized. The V call is TRBV7-9, the J call TRBJ1-1; D is possibly TRBD1 (6 bases). This CDR3 has 13 residues. V was trimmed by 7 bases and J by 4 bases, leaving 13 bases between them. Germline V lookup: CDR1 SEHNR, CDR2 FQNEAQ (reference sequence). The CDR3 here is CASNNRVGTEAFF. CDR3 sequence (DNA): TGTGCCAGCAACAACAGGGTCGGCACTGAAGCTTTCTTT.

The chain carries TRBV4-2 and TRBJ1-4, with D perhaps TRBD1 (6 bases). With 3 bases removed from V and 4 bases from J, the gap between germline ends came to 12 bases. The germline V gene encodes CDR1 LGHNA and CDR2 YNFKEQ. This CDR3 comprises 15 residues. The CDR3 nucleotides are TGTGCCAGCAGCCACGGGGGGCCGGATAATGAAAAACTGTTTTTT. This encodes CASSHGGPDNEKLFF.

The V call is TRBV5-1, the J call TRBJ2-3; 11 bases align to TRBD2. The CDR3 spans 15 residues. The trim removed 0 bases at V and 6 bases at J, leaving 3 bases unmatched. The germline V gene has CDR1 SGHRS and CDR2 YFSETQ. For the CDR3, the DNA is TGCGCCAGCAGCTTGGTAGCGGGAGGGCCGGATACGCAGTATTTT. It is translated as CASSLVAGGPDTQYF.

The V and J genes are TRBV9 and TRBJ2-5, with 9 positions matching TRBD2. Losses at the gene ends were 4 bases for V and 4 bases for J; bases not matched to a gene: 11. Germline V gene data show CDR1 as SGDLS and CDR2 as YYNGEE. This CDR3 has 16 amino acids. The CDR3 here is CASSPRLAEAIETQYF. The CDR3 region has the DNA TGTGCCAGCAGCCCGAGACTAGCGGAAGCGATAGAGACCCAGTACTTC. Full variable domain (outside the CDR3, taken from reference TRBV9 and TRBJ2-5): DSGVTQTPKHLITATGQRVTLRCSPRSGDLSVYWYQQSLDQGLQFLIQYYNGEERAKGNILERFSAQQFPDLHSELNLSSLELGDSALYFCASSPRLAEAIETQYFGPGTRLLVL.

This chain links TRBV7-9 with TRBJ2-7; 11 bases match TRBD2. Per the germline V gene, CDR1 is SEHNR and CDR2 is FQNEAQ (reference sequence). The CDR3 sequence is 15 residues long. The V segment lost 5 bases and the J segment 3 bases; nucleotides outside the gene matches: 6. The CDR3 region has the DNA TGTGCCAGCAGCGAAGGACTAGCGGGCCTCTACGAGCAGTACTTC. Protein: CASSEGLAGLYEQYF.

DNA of the CDR3: TGTGCCAGCAGCTTGGAGGGACGGATTAGCGGGAAGCAGTACGAGCAGTACTTC. As protein: CASSLEGRISGKQYEQYF. The chain employs TRBV5-6 and TRBJ2-7, with 8 bases matching TRBD2. Germline CDR1 and CDR2: SGHDT and YYEEEE. The V gene end was trimmed by 0 bases and the J gene end by 4 bases; junction bases not matched to a gene: 15. This CDR3 has 18 amino acids. The entire variable domain, with the rest obtained from reference TRBV5-6 and TRBJ2-7, is as follows: DAGVTQSPTHLIKTRGQQVTLRCSPKSGHDTVSWYQQALGQGPQFIFQYYEEEERQRGNFPDRFSGHQFPNYSSELNVNALLLGDSALYLCASSLEGRISGKQYEQYFGPGTRLTVT.

This chain links TRBV4-1 with TRBJ1-1; possible D gene TRBD1, 5 bases. Germline V gives CDR1 MGHRA, CDR2 YSYEKL. There are 17 residues in the CDR3. V was clipped by 0 bases and J by 2 bases, with 16 bases between them. For the CDR3, the DNA is TGCGCCAGCAGCCAAGAACCCCCTCAGGGAATAAACACTGAAGCTTTCTTT. This gives the protein CASSQEPPQGINTEAFF.

The chain combines TRBV7-9 with TRBJ2-7; a weak D match, TRBD1 (6 bases). V lost 5 bases and J lost 2, with 13 bases in between. The V gene's germline CDR1 is SEHNR and CDR2 FQNEAQ (reference sequence). This CDR3 spans 14 amino acids. The CDR3 region is CASSRRDNAYEQYF. The CDR3 region has the DNA TGTGCCAGCAGCCGCCGGGACAACGCCTACGAGCAGTACTTC.

The chain has TRBV18 and TRBJ2-7; TRBD1 might be the D (6 bases). In germline, CDR1 is KGHSH, CDR2 LQKENI. The CDR3 is 14 residues long. The V end lost 7 bases, the J end lost 6 bases, and 19 bases lay between the germline ends. Here the CDR3 DNA reads TGTGCCAGCTTACCCCAGGGGAAGAGAGGCGAGCAGTACTTC. This translates into CASLPQGKRGEQYF.

This chain links TRBV13 with TRBJ1-1, with D tentatively TRBD1 (5 bases). Germline CDR1 PRHDT, CDR2 FYEKMQ (reference sequence). V dropped 4 bases and J dropped 8 bases, with 17 bases sitting between them. The CDR3 sequence is 14 residues long. This chain's CDR3 is CASSSGTSNPEAFF. The DNA of the CDR3 is TGTGCCAGCAGCTCCGGGACTTCAAACCCAGAAGCTTTCTTT. Combining the CDR3 with reference TRBV13 and TRBJ1-1 gives the whole variable domain AAGVIQSPRHLIKEKRETATLKCYPIPRHDTVYWYQQGPGQDPQFLISFYEKMQSDKGSIPDRFSAQQFSDYHSELNMSSLELGDSALYFCASSSGTSNPEAFFGQGTRLTVV.

The V call is TRBV4-1, the J call TRBJ1-5; 9 nucleotides align to TRBD1. Per germline, CDR1 MGHRA and CDR2 YSYEKL. The CDR3 length is 14 residues. The J segment lost 7 bases and the V segment lost 4 bases, leaving 5 bases of the junction unmatched. The CDR3, as DNA: TGCGCCAGCAGCCGGGACAGGGCAGGCCAGCCCCAGCATTTT. It codes for CASSRDRAGQPQHF.

The chain has TRBV7-3 and TRBJ2-3; 13 nucleotides align to TRBD2. The CDR3 runs to 16 residues. Germline V CDR1 and CDR2: SGHTA, FQGTGA. Losses at the gene ends were 4 bases for V and 4 bases for J; bases not matched to a gene: 5. Here the CDR3 DNA reads TGTGCCAGCAGCTCGCGGACTAGCGGGAGTGCAGATACGCAGTATTTT. Translated: CASSSRTSGSADTQYF.

The genes are TRBV16 and TRBJ1-2; 10 bases match TRBD1. The CDR3 sequence is 14 residues long. The trim removed 5 bases at V and 3 bases at J, leaving 3 bases unmatched. Germline V CDR1 and CDR2: KGHSY, FQNENV. CDR3 sequence reads: CASSWGTGDYGYTF. The CDR3 bases are TGTGCCAGCAGCTGGGGGACAGGGGACTATGGCTACACCTTC. Variable domain in full (rest from reference TRBV16 and TRBJ1-2): GEEVAQTPKHLVRGEGQKAKLYCAPIKGHSYVFWYQQVLKNEFKFLISFQNENVFDETGMPKERFSAKCLPNSPCSLEIQATKLEDSAVYFCASSWGTGDYGYTFGSGTRLTVV.

The chain recombines TRBV6-5 with TRBJ1-2; 8 positions agree with TRBD1. CDR1 is MNHEY, CDR2 SVGAGI, per germline. The CDR3 is made up of 15 amino acids. Trimming at V came to 4 bases and at J to 5 bases, leaving 9 bases not matched to a gene. In nucleotides, the CDR3 is TGTGCCAGCAGTTCTTGGGGACAGGACTTTTATGGCTACACCTTC. As protein: CASSSWGQDFYGYTF.

The gene calls are TRBV4-1 and TRBJ2-3; 11 bases map to TRBD2. V shed 2 bases and J 4 bases; nucleotides not matched to a gene: 11. CDR3 length: 18 amino acids. Germline assignment: CDR1 MGHRA and CDR2 YSYEKL. The CDR3 sequence is CASSQLLIAGGGPDTQYF. The CDR3 nucleotides read TGCGCCAGCAGCCAACTTCTTATAGCGGGAGGGGGGCCAGATACGCAGTATTTT.

The genes are TRBV5-1 and TRBJ1-2, with D perhaps matching TRBD1 (5 bases). The germline V and J ends were trimmed by 4 bases and 8 bases, with 18 bases remaining between them. Germline V CDR1 and CDR2: SGHRS, YFSETQ. This CDR3 is built from 14 residues. In nucleotides, the CDR3 is TGCGCCAGCAGCCCCCTGGGGGGTTCAGAGGGCTACACCTTC. It is translated as CASSPLGGSEGYTF.

This rearrangement joins TRBV4-2 to TRBJ2-1, with TRBD2 matching 13 bases. The germline CDR1 and CDR2 sequences are LGHNA and YNFKEQ. CDR3 length: 15 amino acids. Losses at the gene ends were 4 bases for V and 9 bases for J; bases not matched to a gene: 6. CDR3 nucleotides: TGTGCCAGCAGCCGCGGACTAGCGGGAGTTGCTGAGCAGTTCTTC. Residues: CASSRGLAGVAEQFF.

V usage is TRBV7-8 and J usage is TRBJ1-2; 7 positions agree with TRBD1. With V trimmed by 3 bases and J by 5 bases, 15 bases remained unmatched. The germline gives CDR1 SGHVS, CDR2 FQNEAQ. This CDR3 spans 17 amino acids. The CDR3 region has the DNA TGTGCCAGCAGCTTCATGCAAATAGGGGGCGCCAAGTATGGCTACACCTTC. This gives the protein CASSFMQIGGAKYGYTF.

The CDR3 loop is CASSLPTSGRVAQYF. The CDR3, as DNA: TGCGCCAGCAGCCTGCCGACTAGCGGGAGGGTAGCCCAGTACTTC. The V call is TRBV4-1, the J call TRBJ2-5, with 14 positions matching TRBD2. V was clipped by 4 bases and J by 9 bases; unmatched bases: 7. In germline, CDR1 is MGHRA, CDR2 YSYEKL. This CDR3 region has 15 residues.

Concerning this clone: In the same sample, other DNA sequences code for this CDR3. For the CDR3, the DNA is TGCGCCAGCAGCCCGGACAGGGATGAGCAGTACTTC. Its translation: CASSPDRDEQYF. The chain employs TRBV5-1 and TRBJ2-7; 8 bases map to TRBD1. Per the germline V gene, CDR1 is SGHRS and CDR2 is YFSETQ. The CDR3 sequence is 12 residues long. Losses at the gene ends were 4 bases for V and 7 bases for J; bases not matched to a gene: 4.

This chain joins TRBV4-1 and TRBJ2-2; 14 bases align to TRBD2. This CDR3 is 19 amino acids long. Germline values: CDR1 MGHRA, CDR2 YSYEKL. V was clipped by 2 bases and J by 5 bases; unmatched bases: 10. The CDR3 region is CASSQRGGTSGRGTGELFF. In nucleotides, the CDR3 is TGCGCCAGCAGCCAAAGGGGCGGGACTAGCGGGAGAGGGACCGGGGAGCTGTTTTTT.

The chain couples TRBV30 to TRBJ1-2; D gene ambiguous. The germline V gene encodes CDR1 GTSNPN and CDR2 SVGIG (reference sequence). Trimming removed 1 base at V and 2 bases at J, with 17 bases between. The CDR3 consists of 16 residues. Here the CDR3 reads CAWSGTRFTGNYGYTF. The CDR3 DNA reads as TGTGCCTGGAGTGGGACCCGCTTTACGGGGAACTATGGCTACACCTTC.

The J gene is TRBJ2-3, the V gene TRBV10-3, with a weak D call TRBD1 (5 bases). V was clipped by 2 bases and J by 5 bases, with 5 bases between them. The CDR3 sequence is 12 residues long. Germline-derived CDR1 and CDR2 are ENHRY and SYGVKD. CDR3 region: CAISEDRDTQYF. CDR3 nucleotides: TGTGCCATCAGTGAGGACAGAGATACGCAGTATTTT.

The rearrangement links TRBV29-1 to TRBJ1-2; 11 bases are shared with TRBD1. Germline-derived CDR1 and CDR2 are SQVTM and ANQGSEA. The CDR3 has 13 amino acids. Losses at the gene ends were 4 bases for V and 7 bases for J; bases not matched to a gene: 5. The CDR3 protein is CSVGDRGRSGYTF. In DNA, the CDR3 is TGCAGCGTTGGGGACAGGGGGAGATCTGGCTACACCTTC.